The entry below describes one T cell receptor beta chain. This record comes from a study of blood T cell repertoires in COVID-19. Study as a whole: Acute and convalescent COVID-19 specimens originated in the United States, Italy and Spain. Sources were T cells, B-cell-depleted T cells, or PBMCs; the material itself was cDNA or gDNA.

V lost 2 bases, J lost 7 bases, and 9 bases lay in between. This CDR3 has 13 residues. Germline V gene sequence: CDR1 MNHEY, CDR2 SVGAGI. In the authors' workflow: Counts of nucleated cells, estimated from reference gene primer amplification, were obtained. Generated by immunoSEQ multiplex PCR, the TCRdb table keeps only in-frame clones and is missing some. V, J and clone size reflect that table, while D and trimming were determined from the DNA. Of around 70,000 clones listed, about nine tenths were seen once; the top ten hold about 7%. The TCR originated in a man aged 50-60 years with active COVID-19. The specimen was peripheral blood. The rearrangement joins TRBV6-5 to TRBJ2-1, with TRBD2 as a possible D gene (5 bases). The CDR3 region has the DNA TGTGCCAGCAGTTACGCCGGCGGGAATGAGCAGTTCTTC. Translation: CASSYAGGNEQFF.